This T cell receptor (beta chain) was sequenced during a study of type 1 regulatory T cells (dated by TCRdb to about 2021). Study-level background: An in vitro protocol by which a Tr1-enriched, alloantigen-specific CD4 T cell product named T-allo10 was generated was characterized in the study. T-allo10 was being evaluated clinically in patients with hematological malignancies who were receiving allogeneic hematopoietic stem cell transplantation.

The instrument given in TCRdb is Illumina MiSeq. Clones were called with MiXCR by TCRdb after fastp trimmed the public reads at Q25, and only in-frame beta chains were retained. Here each entry gathers all rows of one CDR3 protein and keeps the most common genes and DNA. Recorded for this sample are some 100,000 distinct CDR3 sequences; around 30% of them occurred a single time. Clones ranked in the top ten supply 2% to 2.5% of the sample. CDR1 and CDR2 were assigned from the germline V gene as SGDLS and YYNGEE. There are 15 amino acids in the CDR3, from cysteine to phenylalanine inclusive. CDR3 DNA is the only sequence kept; it has 45 bases, read in frame from the first base. The germline ends are 12 bases apart after V is trimmed by 0 bases and J by 3 bases. This clonotype was observed a handful of times. What this receptor recognizes is not known. One base away there is no much larger clone; base qualities are not given.

The clonotype was recovered from a human donor in good health. The rearrangement combines TRBV9 with TRBJ2-5; the D call is tentative, TRBD1 or TRBD2, as each matches 6 bases. The sequencing input was CD4+ T cells, either the whole sample or a sorted fraction (not recorded which). This receptor has the CDR3 CASSVGGTIKETQYF. The DNA reads TGTGCCAGCAGCGTAGGCGGGACAATAAAAGAGACCCAGTACTTC. Here the CDR3 is joined to the reference TRBV9 and TRBJ2-5 genes, and the full variable domain is: DSGVTQTPKHLITATGQRVTLRCSPRSGDLSVYWYQQSLDQGLQFLIQYYNGEERAKGNILERFSAQQFPDLHSELNLSSLELGDSALYFCASSVGGTIKETQYFGPGTRLLVL.